Following are 31 T cell receptor beta chains from one sample sequenced in a study of T cell responses to AZD1222 COVID-19 vaccine. Sequenced by immunoSEQ multiplex PCR; TCRdb stores in-frame clones only, minus some. This sample has 150,000 to 200,000 clones, with around 93% found just once. Source: peripheral blood, taken on day 0 of AZD1222 vaccination. The source of these receptors is an adult in good health.

The V call is TRBV19, the J call TRBJ1-5, with 11 bases identical to TRBD1. The CDR3 runs 17 residues. The germline gives CDR1 LNHDA, CDR2 SQIVND (reference sequence). V lost 7 bases and J lost 1; bases outside the gene matches: 9. The CDR3 region is CASISGQGANSNQPQHF. CDR3 in DNA: TGTGCCAGTATAAGCGGACAGGGGGCGAACAGCAATCAGCCCCAGCATTTT.

The chain has TRBV3-1 (or the pseudogene TRBV3-2) and TRBJ2-7, with a weak D call TRBD2 (5 bases). This CDR3 contains 15 residues. The germline CDR1 and CDR2 sequences are LGHDT and YNNKEL (reference sequence). V was shortened by 0 bases and J by 2 bases, with 11 bases between the two germline ends. The CDR3 loop is CASSQDRGLAYEQYF. The CDR3, as DNA: TGTGCCAGCAGCCAAGATCGTGGACTCGCCTACGAGCAGTACTTC.

V and J are TRBV4-2 and TRBJ2-3; 8 nucleotides align to TRBD2. The CDR3 sequence is 17 residues long. J gave up 4 bases and V 0 bases, and 9 bases lay outside the gene matches. The V gene's germline CDR1 is LGHNA and CDR2 YNFKEQ. The CDR3 nucleotides read TGTGCCAGCAGCCAAGAAGTAAGCGGGAGAGTCCCAGATACGCAGTATTTT. Amino acid sequence: CASSQEVSGRVPDTQYF.

This clone has just one count. The chain joins TRBV11-2 to TRBJ1-2; the match to TRBD1 covers 7 bases. The CDR3 contains 15 residues. The J segment lost 2 bases and the V segment lost 5 bases, leaving 8 bases of the junction unmatched. CDR1 and CDR2 (germline): SGHAT, FQNNGV. This chain's CDR3 is CASSTGTAPNYGYTF. The CDR3 nucleotides are TGTGCCAGCAGCACGGGGACAGCCCCCAACTATGGCTACACCTTC.

This chain uses TRBV28 with TRBJ1-5; the match to TRBD1 covers 7 bases. Germline-derived CDR1 and CDR2 are MDHEN and SYDVKM. With 6 bases clipped from V and 1 base from J, the junction kept 3 bases outside the gene matches. The CDR3 totals 14 residues. The CDR3 bases are TGTGCCAGCAGGAGACAGGGAAGCAATCAGCCCCAGCATTTT. It translates to CASRRQGSNQPQHF.

V is TRBV7-9 and J is TRBJ2-1; 8 bases are a match to TRBD2. The CDR3 is made up of 13 amino acids. Germline loops: CDR1 SEHNR, CDR2 FQNEAQ (reference sequence). With V trimmed by 5 bases and J by 8 bases, 5 bases remained unmatched. In nucleotides, the CDR3 is TGTGCCAGCAGCGTTAGCGGGGAGCATGAGCAGTTCTTC. Translated, it gives CASSVSGEHEQFF.

The chain carries TRBV5-1 and TRBJ2-1, with TRBD2 matching over 7 bases. This CDR3 comprises 16 residues. The V gene end was trimmed by 4 bases and the J gene end by 3 bases; junction bases not matched to a gene: 10. Germline V gene data show CDR1 as SGHRS and CDR2 as YFSETQ. In nucleotides, the CDR3 is TGCGCCAGCAGCCCCTACGTCGGGAGGCTCTACAATGAGCAGTTCTTC. This translates into CASSPYVGRLYNEQFF.

The chain recombines TRBV10-1 with TRBJ2-1, with TRBD2 identical over 14 bases. Germline-derived CDR1 and CDR2 are WNHNN and SYGVQD (reference sequence). Losses at the gene ends were 4 bases for V and 1 base for J; bases not matched to a gene: 9. This CDR3 is built from 19 residues. DNA of the CDR3: TGCGCCAGCAGTGGACCCGGGACTAGCGGGAGTCGGTCCTACAATGAGCAGTTCTTC. It codes for CASSGPGTSGSRSYNEQFF.

The J gene is TRBJ1-4, the V gene TRBV18; the match to TRBD1 covers 7 bases. Looked up from germline, CDR1 is KGHSH and CDR2 is LQKENI. V lost 6 bases and J lost 1; bases outside the gene matches: 5. The CDR3 consists of 15 residues. In nucleotides, the CDR3 is TGTGCCAGCTCCCCAAGACAGGGAACTAATGAAAAACTGTTTTTT. Translation gives CASSPRQGTNEKLFF.

V usage is TRBV27 and J usage is TRBJ2-7, with D unclear. Germline V gene sequence: CDR1 MNHEY, CDR2 SMNVEV (reference sequence). This CDR3 has 13 residues. V dropped 5 bases and J dropped 3 bases, with 11 bases sitting between them. CDR3: CASSETPLYEQYF. DNA of the CDR3: TGTGCCAGCAGTGAGACACCTCTCTACGAGCAGTACTTC.

The rearrangement uses TRBV3-1 (or the pseudogene TRBV3-2) and TRBJ2-7; 9 nucleotides agree with TRBD2. CDR3 length: 17 amino acids. J was trimmed by 2 bases and V by 0 bases; bases with no gene match: 8. Germline CDR1 reads LGHDT; CDR2 reads YNNKEL (reference sequence). In DNA, the CDR3 is TGTGCCAGCAGCCAAGATTTGCCTAGCGGGACTACCTACGAGCAGTACTTC. Translated: CASSQDLPSGTTYEQYF.

This chain's CDR3 is CASSQVQGPSYEQYF. The CDR3 DNA reads as TGTGCCAGCAGCCAAGTTCAGGGGCCCTCCTACGAGCAGTACTTC. The chain recombines TRBV3-1 (or the pseudogene TRBV3-2) with TRBJ2-7; possible D gene TRBD1, 6 bases. The germline V and J ends were trimmed by 1 base and 0 bases, with 10 bases remaining between them. CDR3 length equals 15 residues. CDR1 is LGHDT, CDR2 YNNKEL, per germline (reference sequence).

The chain recombines TRBV5-1 with TRBJ2-7; TRBD1 matches at 9 bases. The junction had 9 bases not matched to a gene; V was cut back by 0 bases and J by 5 bases. The CDR3 contains 16 residues. Germline V gene lookup returns CDR1 SGHRS and CDR2 YFSETQ. The CDR3 spells CASSLGMGTGFNEQYF. CDR3 DNA sequence: TGCGCCAGCAGCTTGGGAATGGGGACAGGGTTCAACGAGCAGTACTTC.

This clone was observed a single time. The chain joins TRBV3-1 (or the pseudogene TRBV3-2) to TRBJ2-7; D not certain. V was trimmed by 0 bases and J by 3 bases, leaving 6 bases between them. Germline assignment: CDR1 LGHDT and CDR2 YNNKEL (reference sequence). There are 13 residues in the CDR3. This CDR3 reads CASSQDFFYEQYF. DNA of the CDR3: TGTGCCAGCAGCCAAGACTTCTTCTACGAGCAGTACTTC.

V gene TRBV7-9 combines with J gene TRBJ1-5, with D possibly matching TRBD1 (5 bases). The CDR3 has 15 amino acids. The V gene's germline CDR1 is SEHNR and CDR2 FQNEAQ (reference sequence). V was trimmed by 5 bases and J by 6 bases, leaving 17 bases between them. The DNA for the CDR3 is TGTGCCAGCAGCGCGCCGGGGCAAGGACCTCAGCCCCAGCATTTT. It translates to CASSAPGQGPQPQHF.

V is TRBV10-1 and J is TRBJ1-1; 7 bases are shared with TRBD1. The CDR3 spans 13 residues. The trim removed 6 bases at V and 0 bases at J, leaving 1 base unmatched. Germline V gene data show CDR1 as WNHNN and CDR2 as SYGVQD (reference sequence). CDR3 sequence reads: CASSRGVNTEAFF. The DNA of the CDR3 is TGCGCCAGCAGCAGGGGGGTGAACACTGAAGCTTTCTTT.

The rearrangement joins TRBV7-6 to TRBJ2-7; 11 bases are a match to TRBD2. V lost 6 bases to trimming and J lost 4 bases; unmatched junction nucleotides: 14. CDR1 and CDR2 (germline): SGHVS, FNYEAQ. The CDR3 contains 17 residues. CDR3 nucleotides: TGTGCCAGCAGTTCCCCATTTAGCGGGAGGGCCGTTTACGAGCAGTACTTC. This translates into CASSSPFSGRAVYEQYF.

The rearrangement links TRBV29-1 to TRBJ2-1, with D perhaps matching TRBD2 (7 bases). This CDR3 contains 15 residues. Germline loops: CDR1 SQVTM, CDR2 ANQGSEA. Deletions cut 3 bases from V and 4 bases from J, with 16 bases between. The CDR3 sequence is CSVEGGGDTYNEQFF. The CDR3, as DNA: TGCAGCGTTGAGGGAGGGGGGGATACTTACAATGAGCAGTTCTTC.

In this sample, this clone turned up once. The chain uses TRBV11-2 and TRBJ2-2, with no clear D. The CDR3 extends over 16 amino acids. The germline V gene has CDR1 SGHAT and CDR2 FQNNGV. V was clipped by 3 bases and J by 1 base, with 12 bases between them. CDR3 bases: TGTGCCAGCAGCTTCCAAGCTAAGAAGAACACCGGGGAGCTGTTTTTT. Protein sequence: CASSFQAKKNTGELFF.

The rearrangement links TRBV4-2 to TRBJ1-3; tentatively, D is TRBD1 (5 bases). The V end was cut by 2 bases, the J end by 4 bases, with 24 bases between. This CDR3 is 19 amino acids long. Per germline, CDR1 LGHNA and CDR2 YNFKEQ. The CDR3 loop reads CASSQYPPSSGTAGNTIYF. Written as DNA, the CDR3 is TGTGCCAGCAGCCAATACCCCCCGAGCTCCGGGACGGCGGGAAACACCATATATTTT.

This clone was seen only a few times. The chain carries TRBV7-9 and TRBJ2-7; D gene ambiguous. Germline CDR1 and CDR2: SEHNR and FQNEAQ (reference sequence). Deletions cut 5 bases from V and 4 bases from J, with 21 bases between. The CDR3 is made up of 16 amino acids. CDR3 protein: CASSRLLGRSPYEQYF. CDR3 in DNA: TGTGCCAGCAGCCGTCTATTGGGCAGGAGCCCTTACGAGCAGTACTTC.

The chain couples TRBV19 to TRBJ1-1; D gene uncertain. The CDR3 length is 11 residues. Germline loops: CDR1 LNHDA, CDR2 SQIVND (reference sequence). V was clipped by 5 bases and J by 8 bases, with 9 bases between them. The CDR3 nucleotides are TGTGCCAGTAGTCTTTTCCAGGAAGCTTTCTTT. It translates to CASSLFQEAFF. The complete variable domain, with remaining parts taken from reference TRBV19 and TRBJ1-1, reads DGGITQSPKYLFRKEGQNVTLSCEQNLNHDAMYWYRQDPGQGLRLIYYSQIVNDFQKGDIAEGYSVSREKKESFPLTVTSAQKNPTAFYLCASSLFQEAFFGQGTRLTVV.

This clone was detected once. The chain couples TRBV11-3 to TRBJ2-7; TRBD1 matches 9 bases. V shed 3 bases, J shed 3 bases, and the junction held 3 bases outside the gene matches. This CDR3 contains 14 residues. The germline CDR1 and CDR2 sequences are SGHNT and YENEEA. CDR3 region: CASSFGQGNYEQYF. The CDR3 DNA reads as TGTGCCAGCAGCTTCGGACAGGGGAACTACGAGCAGTACTTC.

The genes are TRBV5-1 and TRBJ1-2, with D unclear. The V end was cut by 0 bases, the J end by 3 bases, with 9 bases between. CDR1 is SGHRS, CDR2 YFSETQ, per germline. The CDR3 consists of 14 residues. The CDR3 spells CASSLGAAHYGYTF. CDR3 coding DNA: TGCGCCAGCAGCTTGGGGGCGGCCCACTATGGCTACACCTTC.

V and J are TRBV28 and TRBJ1-2; D is possibly TRBD1 (5 bases). The CDR3 contains 14 residues. CDR1 is MDHEN and CDR2 is SYDVKM in the germline V gene. Between the trimmed V and J ends, which lost 3 bases and 4 bases, there was a span of 12 bases. In DNA form, the CDR3 reads TGTGCCAGCAGTTTGTCCGGGACGATCTATGGCTACACCTTC. Protein sequence: CASSLSGTIYGYTF.

The chain uses TRBV27 and TRBJ2-1; 8 bases are shared with TRBD1. The trim removed 10 bases at V and 1 base at J, leaving 12 bases unmatched. This CDR3 is built from 16 residues. In germline, CDR1 is MNHEY, CDR2 SMNVEV (reference sequence). The CDR3 DNA reads TGTGCCACCTCCCGTCGCCGGACAGGGTCCTACAATGAGCAGTTCTTC. Protein product: CATSRRRTGSYNEQFF.

The chain uses TRBV7-3 and TRBJ1-1; D may be TRBD1 (5 bases). Germline V gene lookup returns CDR1 SGHTA and CDR2 FQGTGA. Trimming stripped 1 base from V and 8 bases from J, with 14 bases between. CDR3 size: 14 residues. CDR3 sequence: CASSLKVGVSEAFF. The CDR3, as DNA: TGTGCCAGCAGCTTAAAGGTGGGGGTAAGCGAAGCTTTCTTT.

The chain uses TRBV28 and TRBJ1-5; D gene unclear. The V and J ends lost 6 bases and 1 base respectively, with 13 bases between them. The CDR3 spans 15 residues. Germline V gene sequence: CDR1 MDHEN, CDR2 SYDVKM. The CDR3 reads CASRAPVESNQPQHF. The CDR3 DNA reads as TGTGCCAGCAGGGCCCCGGTAGAAAGCAATCAGCCCCAGCATTTT.

The chain has TRBV28 and TRBJ1-1; TRBD1 agrees at 7 bases. V shed 6 bases, J shed 4 bases, and the junction held 5 bases outside the gene matches. Germline CDR1 is MDHEN and CDR2 is SYDVKM. This CDR3 is 13 amino acids long. CDR3 protein: CASRTGRGTEAFF. Written as DNA, the CDR3 is TGTGCCAGCAGGACAGGGAGGGGCACTGAAGCTTTCTTT.

The chain combines TRBV6-6 with TRBJ1-2, with 7 bases matching TRBD1. This CDR3 contains 13 residues. CDR1 MNHNY and CDR2 SVGAGI come from the germline V gene (reference sequence). The junction had 4 bases not matched to a gene; V was cut back by 5 bases and J by 4 bases. The CDR3 spells CASSVGGPYGYTF. The DNA of the CDR3 is TGTGCCAGCAGTGTAGGGGGCCCCTATGGCTACACCTTC.

The V call is TRBV27, the J call TRBJ2-7, with 12 bases fitting TRBD2. The germline V gene encodes CDR1 MNHEY and CDR2 SMNVEV (reference sequence). This CDR3 comprises 14 residues. V gave up 5 bases and J gave up 4 bases; unmatched junction bases: 3. The CDR3 protein is CASSLLAGGYEQYF. The CDR3 bases are TGTGCCAGCAGTCTTCTAGCGGGAGGGTACGAGCAGTACTTC.